Reported below is one TCR beta chain. V dropped 2 bases and J dropped 2 bases, with 19 bases sitting between them. CDR3 length equals 17 residues. Germline CDR1 SGHTA, CDR2 FQGNSA. Assay used: immunoSEQ multiplex PCR; TCRdb lists only in-frame clones, some missing. The data contain millions of clones, 90% to 95% of them singletons. This sample is part of a study of shared clonotypes between healthy human individuals. The sequence came from a man aged 18-30 years in good health. Some clones in this sample may be carry-over from other donors' samples. V is TRBV7-2 and J is TRBJ2-7, with D perhaps assigned TRBD1 or TRBD2 (5 bases each). What was sequenced was naive CD4+ T cells from PBMCs. As for subset: CD45RA+ positively selected. As DNA, the CDR3 is TGTGCCAGCAGCTTATTGACGGTTTGGGACGGACCCTACGAGCAGTACTTC. Its translation is CASSLLTVWDGPYEQYF.